A selection of T cell receptor beta chains follows, all from one sample in a study of Ad26.COV2.S vaccination and SARS-CoV-2 variants. Using immunoSEQ multiplex PCR, the repertoire was profiled, and TCRdb retains in-frame clones only, with some absent. Of some 300,000 clones listed, around 83% are singletons. The specimen comprised peripheral blood, sampled in a trial of Ad26.COV2.S vaccine versus placebo. Every receptor here comes from a person aged 18 to 65 who received the Ad26.COV2.S COVID-19 vaccine or a placebo. CDR3s include the opening cysteine and the closing phenylalanine or tryptophan.

cdr3_length	j_call	v_call	cdr3_aa
15	TRBJ2-3	TRBV6-4	CASSIGLAVTDTQYF
14	TRBJ2-5	TRBV30	CAWAPGSLGETQYF
14	TRBJ2-7	TRBV3-1/TRBV3-2	CASSQATLATEQYF
13	TRBJ2-3	TRBV12-5	CASGFSHEDTQYF
15	TRBJ1-3	TRBV5-4	CASSPRGTSGNTIYF
14	TRBJ2-3	TRBV25-1	CASSEEGFTDTQYF
12	TRBJ2-5	TRBV5-1	CASHRDQETQYF
12	TRBJ1-4	TRBV19	CASNIGSEKLFF
15	TRBJ1-3	TRBV18	CASSPGQGWSNTIYF
14	TRBJ2-3	TRBV6-2/TRBV6-3	CASSYGRSTDTQYF
12	TRBJ1-2	TRBV25-1	CASSGNGYGYTF
10	TRBJ1-1	TRBV2	CASSEAGAFF
13	TRBJ1-1	TRBV30	CAWSGNRDTEAFF
14	TRBJ2-3	TRBV5-1	CASSSPSGPDTQYF
15	TRBJ2-2	TRBV2	CASSGGQRGTGELFF
14	TRBJ1-1	TRBV3-1/TRBV3-2	CASSQGKDSCEAFF
14	TRBJ2-3	TRBV6-1	CASSDRWIQDTQYF
14	TRBJ1-1	TRBV25-1	CASSQGGAGVEAFF
15	TRBJ2-3	TRBV5-1	CASRPGQGFTDTQYF
16	TRBJ2-5	TRBV6-2/TRBV6-3	CASSYPRLAEQETQYF
14	TRBJ2-7	TRBV6-6	CASSYDGASADQYF
15	TRBJ1-4	TRBV4-1	CASSQVESGGEKLFF
15	TRBJ2-7	TRBV30	CAWRTGSSSTIEQYF
14	TRBJ1-3	TRBV5-1	CASSLDSLGNTIYF
13	TRBJ1-3	TRBV20-1	CSASLPGGNTIYF
15	TRBJ1-5	TRBV25-1	CASSEWGQGNQPQHF
16	TRBJ1-2	TRBV6-2/TRBV6-3	CASSNSGGRRGGGYTF
14	TRBJ2-5	TRBV7-3	CASSLAGTGETQYF
12	TRBJ1-2	TRBV2	CASKGTAYGYTF
13	TRBJ2-2	TRBV6-5	CASRQDATGELFF
15	TRBJ2-7	TRBV3-1/TRBV3-2	CASSQEDHLSYEQYF
13	TRBJ1-1	TRBV12-5	CASGSEMNTEAFF
15	TRBJ1-5	TRBV18	CASSPGTASNQPQHF
17	TRBJ2-7	TRBV11-2	CASSLEELGRGVYEQYF
16	TRBJ1-6	TRBV28	CASTQPTGAGNSPLHF
16	TRBJ2-4	TRBV3-1/TRBV3-2	CASSRKSGRGSDIQYF
14	TRBJ2-2	TRBV5-1	CASSPRRNTGELFF
11	TRBJ2-5	TRBV3-1/TRBV3-2	CASSGYEAQYF
12	TRBJ2-7	TRBV12-3/TRBV12-4	CASSLYAYEQYF
10	TRBJ1-2	TRBV29-1	CSVDPEGYTF
15	TRBJ1-5	TRBV19	CASSHMGYSNQPQHF
19	TRBJ2-7	TRBV11-2	CASSRGYSGSTRIAYEQYF
18	TRBJ1-5	TRBV27	CASSLAAGDVFPNQPQHF
15	TRBJ2-7	TRBV7-9	CASCPGQGKTYEQYF
14	TRBJ1-1	TRBV19	CASSIGTARPEAFF
16	TRBJ1-3	TRBV5-4	CASSPSQGRSGNTIYF
15	TRBJ1-1	TRBV4-1	CASSQGRDILTEAFF
11	TRBJ1-3	TRBV20-1	CSGLSGNTIYF
13	TRBJ1-3	TRBV7-9	CASSVFSGNTIYF
12	TRBJ2-7	TRBV30	CAWSEHPYEQYF
14	TRBJ1-1	TRBV2	CASSENRGRTEAFF
12	TRBJ2-4	TRBV6-1	CASSDGPTVQYF
14	TRBJ2-7	TRBV25-1	CASSDLQTGYEQYF
16	TRBJ2-7	TRBV7-8	CASSSTQTGKAYEQYF
13	TRBJ2-1	TRBV6-5	CASSYGTVNEQFF
15	TRBJ1-4	TRBV25-1	CASGEPGLANEKLFF
15	TRBJ2-6	TRBV5-6	CASSLALSGANVLTF